Many counts were recorded for the clone carrying this T cell receptor beta chain. Its antigen is still unknown. The CDR3 regions of TCR beta were amplified from RNA transcripts. A set of HTBI primers served as the primers for a first-round RT-PCR of the TCR CDR3. TCRdb ran MiXCR on the multiplex PCR reads and lists one entry per CDR3 protein. The sample contains under 550,000 distinct CDR3 sequences, just under 20% of which appear only once. This sample is drawn from a study of T cells in Graves' hyperthyroidism and ophthalmopathy. Study results and caveats: Peripheral blood also featured most of the thyroid clonotypes expanded above 0.001. In simple terms, a model built on 13 V-J features told ophthalmopathy apart from stable hyperthyroidism.

The germline CDR1 and CDR2 sequences are KGHSH and LQKENI. J lost 8 bases, V lost 5 bases, and 11 bases had no gene match. The CDR3 runs to 15 residues. Patients showing uncontrolled infection, other autoimmune disease, pregnancy or lactation were ineligible. Together with thyroid ultrasound, orbital computed tomography, serum thyroxine and TRAb, clinical symptoms were used for diagnoses. The receptor comes from a middle-aged man with Graves' ophthalmopathy. The rearrangement links TRBV18 to TRBJ1-2; 10 nucleotides agree with TRBD1. The sample comprised blood. In DNA, the CDR3 is TGTGCCAGCTCAAGCGGGACAGGGGAGTATCGAGGCTACACCTTC. Protein product: CASSSGTGEYRGYTF.